The rows below give T cell receptor beta chains drawn from one sample of a study of blood T cells in healthy people across ages. TCRdb re-called the 5' RACE reads through MiXCR, storing one row per CDR3 protein. The sample has some 1,800,000 distinct CDR3 sequences, around 42% seen once. Sequenced material: blood. These receptors were obtained from a human donor in good health. Both conserved end residues are part of each CDR3. D genes are given only for firm matches. Size values are once, few and many counts, or a class for expanded clones, and some rows have none.

CDR3aa: CSCGQGTLDEQFF
CDR3nt: TGCAGCTGCGGGCAGGGGACATTGGATGAGCAGTTCTTC
v_gene: TRBV29-1
abundance: .
len: 13
j_gene: TRBJ2-1
d_gene: .

CDR3aa: CASSQGRWNYGYTF
CDR3nt: TGTGCCAGCAGCCAAGGACGGTGGAACTATGGCTACACCTTC
v_gene: TRBV3-1
abundance: .
len: 14
j_gene: TRBJ1-2
d_gene: .

CDR3aa: CSAITRGGPYNEQFF
CDR3nt: TGCAGTGCTATTACCCGGGGGGGACCTTACAATGAGCAGTTCTTC
v_gene: TRBV20-1
abundance: .
len: 15
j_gene: TRBJ2-1
d_gene: TRBD2

CDR3aa: CASSLWSPASGANVLTF
CDR3nt: TGTGCCAGCAGCTTATGGAGTCCAGCGTCTGGGGCCAACGTCCTGACTTTC
v_gene: TRBV7-3
abundance: .
len: 17
j_gene: TRBJ2-6
d_gene: .

CDR3aa: CASSFPSGFEDTQYF
CDR3nt: TGTGCCAGCAGTTTCCCCTCAGGATTTGAAGATACGCAGTATTTT
v_gene: TRBV12-3/TRBV12-4
abundance: .
len: 15
j_gene: TRBJ2-3
d_gene: .

CDR3aa: CASSPWTGYGNEQYF
CDR3nt: TGTGCCAGCAGCCCCTGGACAGGGTATGGCAATGAGCAGTACTTC
v_gene: TRBV7-9
abundance: .
len: 15
j_gene: TRBJ2-4
d_gene: TRBD1

CDR3aa: CASSLRTSSYEQFF
CDR3nt: TGTGCCAGCAGCTTACGGACTAGCAGTTATGAGCAGTTCTTC
v_gene: TRBV7-8
abundance: once
len: 14
j_gene: TRBJ2-1
d_gene: TRBD2

CDR3aa: CASSLRGRHGNTEAFF
CDR3nt: TGTGCCAGCAGTTTGAGGGGAAGGCATGGGAACACTGAAGCTTTCTTT
v_gene: TRBV28
abundance: once
len: 16
j_gene: TRBJ1-1
d_gene: .

CDR3aa: CSARLVPRGNEQFF
CDR3nt: TGCAGTGCTAGATTAGTGCCAAGGGGAAATGAGCAGTTCTTC
v_gene: TRBV20-1
abundance: .
len: 14
j_gene: TRBJ2-1
d_gene: .

CDR3aa: CASSLSSLYEQYF
CDR3nt: TGTGCCAGCAGCTTATCGTCTCTCTACGAGCAGTACTTC
v_gene: TRBV5-1
abundance: many
len: 13
j_gene: TRBJ2-7
d_gene: .

CDR3aa: CASSLAPGYLEETQYF
CDR3nt: TGTGCCAGCAGCTTAGCGCCAGGTTACCTAGAGGAGACCCAGTACTTC
v_gene: TRBV7-2
abundance: .
len: 16
j_gene: TRBJ2-5
d_gene: .

CDR3aa: CASSQDGSGGGQETRYF
CDR3nt: TGTGCCAGCAGCCAAGATGGAAGCGGGGGAGGGCAAGAGACCCGGTACTTC
v_gene: TRBV4-2
abundance: .
len: 17
j_gene: TRBJ2-5
d_gene: TRBD2

CDR3aa: CASNGPSGGQNYGYTF
CDR3nt: TGTGCCAGCAATGGTCCTTCGGGGGGACAGAACTATGGCTACACCTTC
v_gene: TRBV6-1
abundance: few
len: 16
j_gene: TRBJ1-2
d_gene: TRBD1

CDR3aa: CASSSGAGAYSQETQYF
CDR3nt: TGCGCCAGCAGCTCTGGCGCAGGGGCCTATTCTCAAGAGACCCAGTACTTC
v_gene: TRBV5-1
abundance: few
len: 17
j_gene: TRBJ2-5
d_gene: .

CDR3aa: CASRVTGFIYGYTF
CDR3nt: TGTGCCAGCAGGGTAACAGGATTTATCTATGGCTACACCTTC
v_gene: TRBV6-5
abundance: .
len: 14
j_gene: TRBJ1-2
d_gene: .

CDR3aa: CSARTDRAKQFF
CDR3nt: TGCAGTGCTCGCACCGACAGGGCGAAGCAGTTCTTC
v_gene: TRBV20-1
abundance: few
len: 12
j_gene: TRBJ2-1
d_gene: TRBD1

CDR3aa: CASSAPWGGLYTGELFF
CDR3nt: TGTGCCAGCAGCGCCCCTTGGGGGGGGCTGTACACCGGGGAGCTGTTTTTT
v_gene: TRBV9
abundance: .
len: 17
j_gene: TRBJ2-2
d_gene: .

CDR3aa: CASSLKEALGYTF
CDR3nt: TGTGCCAGCAGCCTGAAGGAGGCGTTAGGCTACACCTTC
v_gene: TRBV12-3/TRBV12-4
abundance: .
len: 13
j_gene: TRBJ1-2
d_gene: .

CDR3aa: CASSQADRGADTQYF
CDR3nt: TGCGCCAGCAGCCAAGCGGACAGGGGAGCAGATACGCAGTATTTT
v_gene: TRBV4-1
abundance: .
len: 15
j_gene: TRBJ2-3
d_gene: TRBD1

CDR3aa: CASSSERGRGGTDTQYF
CDR3nt: TGTGCCAGCAGCTCGGAACGGGGAAGGGGTGGAACAGATACGCAGTATTTT
v_gene: TRBV11-3
abundance: few
len: 17
j_gene: TRBJ2-3
d_gene: .

CDR3aa: CASSGRDTSSNQPQHF
CDR3nt: TGCGCCAGCAGCGGAAGGGACACCTCGAGCAATCAGCCCCAGCATTTT
v_gene: TRBV5-1
abundance: .
len: 16
j_gene: TRBJ1-5
d_gene: .

CDR3aa: CASSLFRYDSFYEQYF
CDR3nt: TGTGCCAGCAGCTTATTCCGGTATGACTCCTTCTACGAGCAGTACTTC
v_gene: TRBV7-2
abundance: few
len: 16
j_gene: TRBJ2-7
d_gene: .